This TCR beta chain was sequenced during a study of T cells in Graves' hyperthyroidism and ophthalmopathy (dated by TCRdb to about 2019). At the level of the whole study: Peripheral blood was collected at initial diagnosis, before any treatment. To identify TCR V-J signatures that set the groups apart, the researchers used a discovery cohort of more than 95 patients, made up of 40 to 45 with Graves' ophthalmopathy and about 60 with stable Graves' hyperthyroidism. An independent validation cohort of some 18 hyperthyroidism patients and about 15 patients who later progressed to ophthalmopathy tested prospective prediction of ophthalmopathy. The 95 to 100 discovery patients were randomly divided into training and test sets at a 7:3 ratio. Thyroid tissue and blood T-cell repertoires from more than five Graves' hyperthyroidism patients were also compared in the study. After blood sampling, hyperthyroidism patients were treated with methimazole at a starting dose of 30 mg daily, and ophthalmopathy patients were treated with high-dose intravenous methylprednisolone. According to the paper, TCR Vbeta CDR3 sequencing was carried out on some 140 peripheral blood samples, which came from fewer than 50 ophthalmopathy, 75 to 80 hyperthyroidism and about 17 progressor patients.

CDR1 and CDR2 (DFQATT, SNEGSKA) derive from the germline V gene (reference sequence). Spanning cysteine to phenylalanine, the CDR3 consists of 14 amino acids. The kept DNA is CDR3 alone, 42 bases in frame from the first base. Cut back by 3 bases and 1 base, the V and J ends lie 13 bases apart. Results and caveats for the whole study, not just this receptor: A 13 V-J signature model separated ophthalmopathy from stable hyperthyroidism, with 87.88% sensitivity and 81.08% specificity in cross-validation and 80%/75% in testing. No statistical method was used to fix the sample size in advance, and group allocation was not hidden from the investigators. Most expanded thyroid clonotypes (frequency above 0.001) were also detected in blood, a finding suggesting that blood repertoires may reflect thyroid immune responses. In validation, the model predicted progression to ophthalmopathy a median of about 6.5 months before onset, with about 67% sensitivity and roughly 72% specificity.

This clonotype has at least ten counts. No cognate antigen has been identified for it. No qualities accompany the bases; no much larger clone lies one base away. The TCR beta CDR3 regions were amplified from RNA transcripts. For the first round of RT-PCR on the TCR CDR3, the HTBI primer set was used together with the Qiagen OneStep RT-PCR kit. Libraries were constructed in a second round of multiplex PCR, after which size selection and purification were performed. Sequencing of the libraries was done on an Illumina HiSeq2000 using paired-end 100 bp reads. From the authors' description of their analysis: Raw data were processed with SOAPnuke, discarding reads with adapters, uncalled bases, mean Phred below 15, or no exact constant-primer or identifier match. COPE v1.2.5 was used to merge high-quality paired reads, and clonotypes were defined as unique nucleotide sequences. Clonotypes were aligned to IMGT TRBV, TRBD and TRBJ reference segments using MiTCR v1.1. Only V-J combinations with frequency above 0.0001, covering 99% to 99.2% of repertoires, were analysed. A TCS score was defined as the ratio between F50 (clonal expansion) and ExV (chaos), using BLOSUM62-based TCRdist between CDR3 peptides within each V-J. Welch's t-statistics and random forest reduced some 510 V-J features to under 15, which were used in a naive Bayes classifier (R e1071). TCRdb cleaned the public reads at Q25 with fastp, built clones with MiXCR and kept in-frame beta chains. CDR3 protein sequences are deduplicated, and each keeps its most common genes and DNA. TCRdb, not the authors, supplied the V and J calls. Counted in this sample were fewer than 400,000 distinct CDR3 sequences; 15% to 19% of them appeared once. About 27% of the sample is taken by the ten largest.

Hyperthyroidism patients were newly diagnosed, had a disease duration of under 2 months, and were aged 18 to 65 years. Any patient with an uncontrolled infection, another autoimmune disease, pregnancy or lactation was excluded. Clinical symptoms, serum thyroxine and TRAb, thyroid ultrasound, and orbital computed tomography formed the basis for the diagnoses. Blood from progressor patients was drawn when they were first diagnosed with hyperthyroidism, before any ophthalmopathy symptoms appeared. PBMCs were separated from 7.5 to 10 ml of fresh peripheral blood using Ficoll-Paque density gradient centrifugation. Progressor patients were defined as those initially diagnosed with Graves' hyperthyroidism in whom ophthalmopathy developed during follow-up. Total RNA was extracted using Trizol reagent, and RNA quality was assessed on an Agilent 2100 Bioanalyzer.

The specimen sequenced was blood. Here the chain combines TRBV20-1 and TRBJ2-7; TRBD2 is a weak D gene call, 6 bases matching. The TCR was taken from a woman aged 18 to 35 with Graves' hyperthyroidism that later progressed to Graves' ophthalmopathy. The CDR3 region has the sequence CSARDGSKSYEQYF. The DNA sequence reads TGCAGTGCTAGGGACGGGAGTAAGTCCTACGAGCAGTACTTC.